This T cell receptor (beta chain) was observed in a study of cytomegalovirus exposure and HLA in healthy donors. Per germline, CDR1 SGDLS and CDR2 YYNGEE. This CDR3 has 16 amino acids. V trimming: 4 bases; J trimming: 2 bases; junction bases outside the gene matches: 3. PCR used 60 Vbeta primers and 13 Jbeta primers. Assay: immunoSEQ multiplex PCR; the TCRdb copy retains only in-frame clones and omits some. The sample yields 90,000 to 110,000 clones, just under 70% seen once. About this clone itself: This specimen includes other DNA sequences encoding the same CDR3.

The clonotype originates from a woman in her 70s in good health and CMV-seropositive. The chain recombines TRBV9 with TRBJ2-5; 15 positions match TRBD2. Sequenced material: PBMCs. The CDR3 bases are TGTGCCAGCAGCAACGGACTAGCGGGGGGGCAAGAGACCCAGTACTTC. Protein product: CASSNGLAGGQETQYF.